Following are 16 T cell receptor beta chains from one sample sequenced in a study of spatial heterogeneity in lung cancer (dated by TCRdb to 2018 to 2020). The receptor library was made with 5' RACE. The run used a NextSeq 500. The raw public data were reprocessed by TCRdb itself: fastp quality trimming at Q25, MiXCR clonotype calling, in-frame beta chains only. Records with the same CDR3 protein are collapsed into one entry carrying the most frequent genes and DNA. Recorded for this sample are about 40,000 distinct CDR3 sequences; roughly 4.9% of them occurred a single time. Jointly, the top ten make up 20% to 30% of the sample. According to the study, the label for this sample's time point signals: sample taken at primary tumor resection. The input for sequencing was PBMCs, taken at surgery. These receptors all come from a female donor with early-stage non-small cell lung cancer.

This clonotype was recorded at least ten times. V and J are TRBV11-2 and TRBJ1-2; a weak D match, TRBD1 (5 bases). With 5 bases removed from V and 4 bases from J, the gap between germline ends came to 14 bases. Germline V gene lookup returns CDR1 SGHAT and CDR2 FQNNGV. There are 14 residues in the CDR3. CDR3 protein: CASSPAQAGYGYTF. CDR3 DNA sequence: TGTGCCAGCAGCCCCGCACAGGCCGGCTATGGCTACACCTTC.

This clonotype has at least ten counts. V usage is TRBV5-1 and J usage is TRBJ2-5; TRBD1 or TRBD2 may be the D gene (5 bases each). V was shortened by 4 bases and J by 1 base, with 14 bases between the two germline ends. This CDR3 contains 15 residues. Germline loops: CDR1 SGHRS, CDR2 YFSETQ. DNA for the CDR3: TGCGCCAGCAGCAGGGACCCGGGACCCCAAGAGACCCAGTACTTC. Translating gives CASSRDPGPQETQYF.

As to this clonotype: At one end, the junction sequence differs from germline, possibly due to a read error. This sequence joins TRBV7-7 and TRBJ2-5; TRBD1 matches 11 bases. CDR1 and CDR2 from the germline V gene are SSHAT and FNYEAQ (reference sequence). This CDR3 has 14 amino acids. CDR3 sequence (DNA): TGTGCTAGCAGCACCGGGACAGGGGGGAAGACCCAGTACTTC. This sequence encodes CASSTGTGGKTQYF.

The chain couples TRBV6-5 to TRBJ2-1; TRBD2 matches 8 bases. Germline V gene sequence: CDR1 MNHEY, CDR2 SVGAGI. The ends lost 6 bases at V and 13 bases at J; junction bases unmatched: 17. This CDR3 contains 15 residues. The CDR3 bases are TGTGCCAGCAGAGAGACGACTAGCGTAGGGGTACCCCAGTTCTTC. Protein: CASRETTSVGVPQFF.

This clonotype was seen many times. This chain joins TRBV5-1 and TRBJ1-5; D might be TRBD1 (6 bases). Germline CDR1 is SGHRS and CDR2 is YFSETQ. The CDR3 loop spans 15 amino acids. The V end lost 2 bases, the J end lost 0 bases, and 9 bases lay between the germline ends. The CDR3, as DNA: TGCGCCAGCAGCTTCGAGGGGGGTAGCAATCAGCCCCAGCATTTT. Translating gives CASSFEGGSNQPQHF.

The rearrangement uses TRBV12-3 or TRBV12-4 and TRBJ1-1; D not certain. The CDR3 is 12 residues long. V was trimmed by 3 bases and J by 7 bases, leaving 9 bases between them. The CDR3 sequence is CASSFSQIEAFF. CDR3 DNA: TGTGCCAGCAGTTTTTCCCAGATTGAAGCTTTCTTT.

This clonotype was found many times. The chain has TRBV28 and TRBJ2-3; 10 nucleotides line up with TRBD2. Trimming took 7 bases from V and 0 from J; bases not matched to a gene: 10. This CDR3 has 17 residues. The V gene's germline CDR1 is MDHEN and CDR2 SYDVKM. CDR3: CASTSSGLAESTDTQYF. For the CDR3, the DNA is TGTGCCAGCACCTCTTCCGGACTAGCGGAAAGCACAGATACGCAGTATTTT.

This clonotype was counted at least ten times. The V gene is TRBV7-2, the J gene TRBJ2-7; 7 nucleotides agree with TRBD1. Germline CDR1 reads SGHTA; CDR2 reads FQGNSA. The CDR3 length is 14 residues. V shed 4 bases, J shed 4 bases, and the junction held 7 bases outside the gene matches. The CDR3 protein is CASSSFRGSYEQYF. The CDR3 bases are TGTGCCAGCAGCTCCTTCAGGGGGTCGTACGAGCAGTACTTC.

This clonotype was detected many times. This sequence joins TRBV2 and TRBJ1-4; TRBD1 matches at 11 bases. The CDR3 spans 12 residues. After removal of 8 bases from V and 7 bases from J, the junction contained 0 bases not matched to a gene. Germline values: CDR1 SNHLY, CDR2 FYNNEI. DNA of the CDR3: TGTGCCAGCGGGACAGGGGGTGAAAAACTGTTTTTT. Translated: CASGTGGEKLFF.

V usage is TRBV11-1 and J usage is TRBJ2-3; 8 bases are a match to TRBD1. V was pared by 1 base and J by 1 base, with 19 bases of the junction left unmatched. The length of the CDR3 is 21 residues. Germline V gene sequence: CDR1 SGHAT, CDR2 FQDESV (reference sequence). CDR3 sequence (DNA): TGTGCCAGCAGCTTAGGGAGAGGCGGGACAGGCGGAACCTACGGCACAGATACGCAGTATTTT. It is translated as CASSLGRGGTGGTYGTDTQYF.

The CDR3 here is CATRVLAGQRSYEQYF. The CDR3 DNA reads as TGTGCCACCAGAGTCCTGGCGGGACAGCGCTCCTACGAGCAGTACTTC. This chain uses TRBV6-2 or TRBV6-3 with TRBJ2-7, with a tentative D call TRBD1 (7 bases). The CDR3 spans 16 residues. Trimming cost V 10 bases and J 0 bases, with 22 bases left between them. In germline, CDR1 is MNHEY, CDR2 SVGEGT.

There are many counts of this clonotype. CDR3 coding DNA: TGCGCCAGCAGCTTAGCGGCTAGCGGGGGCCAAGAGACCCAGTACTTC. The encoded protein is CASSLAASGGQETQYF. J is TRBJ2-5 and V is TRBV5-1, with 10 positions matching TRBD2. Germline CDR1 is SGHRS and CDR2 is YFSETQ. The V and J ends lost 2 bases and 1 base, in that order; junction bases with no gene match: 5. The CDR3 has 16 amino acids. Filled out from reference TRBV5-1 and TRBJ2-5, the complete variable domain reads KAGVTQTPRYLIKTRGQQVTLSCSPISGHRSVSWYQQTPGQGLQFLFEYFSETQRNKGNFPGRFSGRQFSNSRSEMNVSTLELGDSALYLCASSLAASGGQETQYFGPGTRLLVL.

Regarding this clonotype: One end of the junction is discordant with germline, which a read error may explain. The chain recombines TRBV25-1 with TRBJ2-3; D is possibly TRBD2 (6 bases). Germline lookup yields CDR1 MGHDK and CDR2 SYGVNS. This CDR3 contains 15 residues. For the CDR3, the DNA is TGTACCAGCAGTGTTAGCGGCTATGCCACAGATACGCAGTATTTT. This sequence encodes CTSSVSGYATDTQYF. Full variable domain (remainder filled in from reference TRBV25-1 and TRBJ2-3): EADIYQTPRYLVIGTGKKITLECSQTMGHDKMYWYQQDPGMELHLIHYSYGVNSTEKGDLSSESTVSRIRTEHFPLTLESARPSHTSQYLCTSSVSGYATDTQYFGPGTRLTVL.

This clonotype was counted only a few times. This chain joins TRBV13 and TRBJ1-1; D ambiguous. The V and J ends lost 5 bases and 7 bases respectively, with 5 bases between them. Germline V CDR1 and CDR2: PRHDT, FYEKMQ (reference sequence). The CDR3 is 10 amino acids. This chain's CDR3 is CASSHHEAFF. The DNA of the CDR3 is TGTGCCAGCAGCCACCATGAAGCTTTCTTT.

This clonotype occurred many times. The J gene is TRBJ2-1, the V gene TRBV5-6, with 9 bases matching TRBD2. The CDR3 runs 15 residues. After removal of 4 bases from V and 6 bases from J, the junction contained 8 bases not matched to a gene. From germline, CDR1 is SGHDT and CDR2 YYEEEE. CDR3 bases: TGTGCCAGCAGCCAGAGGCGGGGGGGCCTCAATGAGCAGTTCTTC. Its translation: CASSQRRGGLNEQFF.

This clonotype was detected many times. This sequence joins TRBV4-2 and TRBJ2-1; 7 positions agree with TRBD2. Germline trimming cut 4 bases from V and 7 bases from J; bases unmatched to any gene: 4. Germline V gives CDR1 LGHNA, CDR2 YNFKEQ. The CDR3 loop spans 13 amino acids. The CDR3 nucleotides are TGTGCCAGCAGCCGCACAGCGGGAAATGAGCAGTTCTTC. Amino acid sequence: CASSRTAGNEQFF.